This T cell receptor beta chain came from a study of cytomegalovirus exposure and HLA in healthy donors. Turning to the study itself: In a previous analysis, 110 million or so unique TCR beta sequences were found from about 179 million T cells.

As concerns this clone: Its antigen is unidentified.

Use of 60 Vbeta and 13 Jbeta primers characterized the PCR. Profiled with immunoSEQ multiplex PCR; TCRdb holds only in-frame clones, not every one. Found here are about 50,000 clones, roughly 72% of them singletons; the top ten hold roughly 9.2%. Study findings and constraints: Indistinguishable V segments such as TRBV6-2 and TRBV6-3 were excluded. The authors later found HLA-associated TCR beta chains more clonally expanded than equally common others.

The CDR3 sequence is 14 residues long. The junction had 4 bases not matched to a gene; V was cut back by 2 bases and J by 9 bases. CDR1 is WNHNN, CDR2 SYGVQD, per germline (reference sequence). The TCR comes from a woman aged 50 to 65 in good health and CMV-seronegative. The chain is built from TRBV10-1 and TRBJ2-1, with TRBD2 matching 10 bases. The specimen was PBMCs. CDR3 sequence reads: CASSENSGRTEQFF. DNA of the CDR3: TGCGCCAGCAGTGAGAATAGCGGGAGGACTGAGCAGTTCTTC.